Listed below are T cell receptor beta chains from one sample, sequenced in a study of shared clonotypes between healthy human individuals. Profiling relied on immunoSEQ multiplex PCR, and the TCRdb table lists in-frame clones only, not all of them. This table holds 95,000 to 120,000 clones, 55% to 80% found once. Sequencing was done on a sample of memory CD8+ T cells sorted from blood. Source of these receptors: a woman in her 30s in good health. CDR3s include the opening cysteine and the closing phenylalanine or tryptophan. D genes are given only for firm matches. Expanded clones get a size class; other rows say once, few or many, or leave the size out.

V gene	clone size	D gene	J gene	CDR3 DNA	CDR3 protein
TRBV27	.	TRBD1	TRBJ1-2	TGTGCCAGCAGTCCATCTCCGTTCAGGGGGCGTAAAGGCTACACCTTC	CASSPSPFRGRKGYTF
TRBV9	.	.	TRBJ1-1	TGTGCCAGCAGCGTACTTAGGACTCTCCTCTGGGGAGCTTTCTTT	CASSVLRTLLWGAFF
TRBV25-1	.	.	TRBJ2-5	TGTGCCAGCAGTACAGGGAAAGAGACCCAGTACTTC	CASSTGKETQYF
TRBV13	few	.	TRBJ2-7	TGTGCCAGCAGGAAGGGGCCAACCTACGAGCAGTACTTC	CASRKGPTYEQYF
TRBV9	.	.	TRBJ2-7	TGTGCCAGCAGCGTACAAGGGGGAGGTTACGAGCAGTACTTC	CASSVQGGGYEQYF
TRBV10-3	.	TRBD2	TRBJ2-3	TGTGCCATCAGTGGTGGGAGCGGGAGTTGGGATACGCAGTATTTT	CAISGGSGSWDTQYF
TRBV27	.	TRBD2	TRBJ2-1	TGTGCCAGCTACCCCGAGGGGGGGTTAGCGGGAGGGTGGGCCTACAATGAGCAGTTCTTC	CASYPEGGLAGGWAYNEQFF
TRBV11-1	.	.	TRBJ2-3	TGTGCCAGCAGCTCCGGACTACCAGATACGCAGTATTTT	CASSSGLPDTQYF
TRBV28	once	.	TRBJ2-6	TGTGCCAGCAGTTTCCCCGGGTTCGGTGGGGCCAACGTCCTGACTTTC	CASSFPGFGGANVLTF
TRBV7-9	.	TRBD2	TRBJ2-2	TGTGCCAGCAGCGAAACTAGCGGGATGAGGACCGGGGAGCTGTTTTTT	CASSETSGMRTGELFF
TRBV14	large	TRBD2	TRBJ2-7	TGTGCCAGCAGCCAAGAAGGTGGGAGGGCCAGCGAGCAGTACTTC	CASSQEGGRASEQYF
TRBV13	.	.	TRBJ1-2	TGTGCCAGCAGCCCCTGGAGAGCTAACTATGGCTACACCTTC	CASSPWRANYGYTF
TRBV25-1	many	TRBD2	TRBJ2-7	TGTGCCAGCAGTGAGGTTGGGGCTAGCGGGACCTACGAGCAGTACTTC	CASSEVGASGTYEQYF
TRBV14	.	TRBD2	TRBJ2-7	TGTGCCAGCAGCCGAGACGTCGGACTAGCGGGAACCTACGAGCAGTACTTC	CASSRDVGLAGTYEQYF
TRBV6-5	few	.	TRBJ1-4	TGTGCCAGCAGATTCACAGGAGATGAAAAACTGTTTTTT	CASRFTGDEKLFF
TRBV6-4	.	.	TRBJ1-5	TGTGCCAGCAGTGACGGGGCTACCAATCAGCCCCAGCATTTT	CASSDGATNQPQHF
TRBV2	.	.	TRBJ2-7	TGTGCCACCACGGGGGTTCGACCGTACTTC	CATTGVRPYF
TRBV27	.	.	TRBJ2-1	TGTGCCAGCCGGCGGCGTTACAATGAGCAGTTCTTC	CASRRRYNEQFF
TRBV5-1	.	.	TRBJ2-1	TGCGCCAGCAGCGGAGCGGGTGGCTCCTGGGATGAGCAGTTCTTC	CASSGAGGSWDEQFF
TRBV29-1	.	TRBD2	TRBJ2-1	TGCAGCGTTGCCGGGAGGGCCTTCTACAATGAGCAGTTCTTC	CSVAGRAFYNEQFF
TRBV10-1	.	.	TRBJ1-5	TGCGCCAGCCTCAATCAGCCCCAGCATTTT	CASLNQPQHF
TRBV27	.	.	TRBJ2-1	TGTGCCAGCAGTCCAGGGGTGTCGGGTTACTACAATGAGCAGTTCTTC	CASSPGVSGYYNEQFF
TRBV18	.	.	TRBJ2-7	TGTGCCAGCTCACCACCGGGGGGCGCATGGTACGAGCAGTACTTC	CASSPPGGAWYEQYF
TRBV5-6	.	TRBD1	TRBJ2-7	TGTGCCAGCAGCTTGGCCCCTGGACAGGGGGCTCGCGAGCAGTACTTC	CASSLAPGQGAREQYF
TRBV10-3	few	TRBD2	TRBJ2-7	TGTGCCATAGGACTAGCGGCCTACGAGCAGTACTTC	CAIGLAAYEQYF
TRBV9	once	.	TRBJ2-3	TGTGCCAGCACCGTAGGGACTTCGTCCACAGATACGCAGTATTTT	CASTVGTSSTDTQYF
TRBV15	few	TRBD1	TRBJ1-1	TGTGCCACCAGCAGGGGGGACAGTCATATGAACACTGAAGCTTTCTTT	CATSRGDSHMNTEAFF
TRBV7-9	once	TRBD1	TRBJ1-3	TGTGCCAGCAGCCCCGGAGCTCGGACAGGCTCTGGAAACACCATATATTTT	CASSPGARTGSGNTIYF
TRBV21-1	.	.	TRBJ1-2	TGTGCCAGCTCATCCCAAAGGGGGAATAACTATGGCTACACCTTC	CASSSQRGNNYGYTF
TRBV6-6	.	.	TRBJ1-2	TGTGCCAGCAGTGCGACCGGGGCACACCTCTACACCTTC	CASSATGAHLYTF
TRBV7-2	.	.	TRBJ2-7	TGTGCCAGCAGCTTGGACACCCACTCCTACGAGCAGTACTTC	CASSLDTHSYEQYF
TRBV5-6	.	.	TRBJ2-7	TGTGCCAGCAGCACGGTCTACGAGCAGTACTTC	CASSTVYEQYF
TRBV19	.	.	TRBJ2-5	TGTGCCAGCAGTCCGAACCCGGGACTCTTGCAAGAGACCCAGTACTTC	CASSPNPGLLQETQYF
TRBV19	few	.	TRBJ2-7	TGTGCCAGTAGTATGTTTCTAGACTACGAGCAGTACTTC	CASSMFLDYEQYF
TRBV28	once	.	TRBJ2-7	TGTGCCAGCGGTAGACACGAGCAGTACTTC	CASGRHEQYF
TRBV6-5	.	.	TRBJ1-2	TGTGCCAGCAGCGCAGGACAGATTAACTATGGCTACACCTTC	CASSAGQINYGYTF
TRBV11-2	.	TRBD2	TRBJ2-7	TGTGCCAGCAGCCCCTTCATTAGGCGGGAGAGTTACGAGCAGTACTTC	CASSPFIRRESYEQYF
TRBV5-1	.	TRBD2	TRBJ2-7	TGCGCCAGCAGACGGACTAGCGGGACAATCTCCTACGAGCAGTACTTC	CASRRTSGTISYEQYF
TRBV6-5	.	.	TRBJ1-1	TGTGCCAGCAGTTACTCTAGATCGAGGGCTGGAACTGAAGCTTTCTTT	CASSYSRSRAGTEAFF
TRBV29-1	few	.	TRBJ2-7	TGCAGCGTTTTGTGGGACTTCCCCTACGAGCAGTACTTC	CSVLWDFPYEQYF
TRBV25-1	.	TRBD2	TRBJ2-1	TGTGCCAGCAGTGGGGGGTGGAGCGGGAGGGCCGAAGATGAGCAGTTCTTC	CASSGGWSGRAEDEQFF
TRBV5-1	few	.	TRBJ1-1	TGCGCCAGCAGCTTCGGACCGAACACTGAAGCTTTCTTT	CASSFGPNTEAFF
TRBV29-1	many	.	TRBJ2-7	TGCAGCGTCGCCTCAGGGGACGGTAGCGAGCAGTACTTC	CSVASGDGSEQYF
TRBV5-1	few	.	TRBJ2-3	TGCGCCAGCAGCTTGCTGGGGTCAGATACGCAGTATTTT	CASSLLGSDTQYF
TRBV27	.	TRBD2	TRBJ2-7	TGTGCCAGCAGTTCCGTTAGTCTAGCGGGATCCTACGAGCAGTACTTC	CASSSVSLAGSYEQYF
TRBV4-2	.	.	TRBJ2-7	TGTGCCAGCATCGGGCACGACCCCTACGAGCAGTACTTC	CASIGHDPYEQYF
TRBV5-6	.	.	TRBJ2-5	TGTGCCAGCAGATTACCGGAACAAGAGACCCAGTACTTC	CASRLPEQETQYF
TRBV27	.	.	TRBJ1-1	TGTGCCAGCAGTTTGGTATGGGAGGCTGAAGCTTTCTTT	CASSLVWEAEAFF